This TCR beta chain was captured in a study of blood T cell repertoires in COVID-19. The trim removed 1 base at V and 6 bases at J, leaving 3 bases unmatched. The CDR3 runs to 14 residues. Germline V gene lookup returns CDR1 GTSNPN and CDR2 SVGIG (reference sequence). Produced via immunoSEQ multiplex PCR; TCRdb's table is partial and in-frame only. The sample lists about 200,000 clones, 85% to 90% occurring once. The sequenced sample was peripheral blood. This receptor was identified in a man in his late teens or twenties with active or convalescent COVID-19. J is TRBJ2-5 and V is TRBV30; TRBD2 matches 12 bases. The DNA for the CDR3 is TGTGCCTGGAGTGGACTAGCGGGAGCGCAGACCCAGTACTTC. It translates to CAWSGLAGAQTQYF.